This T cell receptor beta chain is from a study of blood T cell repertoires in COVID-19. Whole-study context: Some COVID-19 samples were acute and others convalescent; all came from the United States, Italy and Spain. Sources were T cells, B-cell-depleted T cells, or PBMCs; the material itself was cDNA or gDNA.

Germline CDR1 reads MGHDK; CDR2 reads SYGVNS. The CDR3 length is 14 residues. The J segment lost 5 bases and the V segment lost 1 base, leaving 4 bases of the junction unmatched. Original processing methods: Estimation of nucleated cell counts relied on the amplification of reference gene primers. The repertoire was sequenced with immunoSEQ multiplex PCR; TCRdb's copy has only in-frame clones and lacks some. The V and J calls and clone size are taken from that table; D and trimming were inferred from the DNA. The sample shows some 240,000 clones, under 90% of them seen only once. The chain has TRBV25-1 and TRBJ2-5, with 7 bases that match TRBD2. The clonotype was recovered from a man between 60 and 70 years old who had recovered from COVID-19. The sample taken for sequencing was peripheral blood. CDR3 DNA: TGTGCCAGCAGTGAATCAGCGGGGTTGGAGACCCAGTACTTC. This translates into CASSESAGLETQYF.